This T cell receptor beta chain stems from a study of T cell changes during pregnancy in multiple sclerosis. The germline V and J ends were trimmed by 1 base and 9 bases, with 13 bases remaining between them. Germline assignment: CDR1 LNHDA and CDR2 SQIVND (reference sequence). This CDR3 has 15 residues. Repertoires were generated with immunoSEQ multiplex PCR, while TCRdb's copy carries only in-frame clones and drops some. The table shows about 60,000 clones, with about 90% occurring only once. This clonotype was obtained from a female donor in good health, enrolled as a control in a pregnancy study. This chain links TRBV19 with TRBJ1-6; tentatively, D is TRBD1 (5 bases). The source material was CD4+ T cells from peripheral blood mononuclear cells, sampled after pregnancy. This CDR3 reads CASSIAGRAASPLHF. CDR3 bases: TGTGCCAGTAGTATAGCCGGCAGGGCGGCTTCACCCCTCCACTTT. Full variable domain (remainder filled in from reference TRBV19 and TRBJ1-6): DGGITQSPKYLFRKEGQNVTLSCEQNLNHDAMYWYRQDPGQGLRLIYYSQIVNDFQKGDIAEGYSVSREKKESFPLTVTSAQKNPTAFYLCASSIAGRAASPLHFGNGTRLTVT.